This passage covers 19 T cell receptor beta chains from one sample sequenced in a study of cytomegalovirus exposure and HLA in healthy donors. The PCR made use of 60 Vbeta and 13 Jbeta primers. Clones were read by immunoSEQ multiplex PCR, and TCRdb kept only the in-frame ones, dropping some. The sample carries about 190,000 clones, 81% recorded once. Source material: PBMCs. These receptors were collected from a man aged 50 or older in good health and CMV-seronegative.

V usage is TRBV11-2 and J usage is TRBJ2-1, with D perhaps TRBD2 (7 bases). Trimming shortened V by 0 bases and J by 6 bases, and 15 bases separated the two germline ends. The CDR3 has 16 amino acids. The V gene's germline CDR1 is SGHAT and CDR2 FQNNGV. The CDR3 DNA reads TGTGCCAGCAGCTTAGATCCGGGGGGCCTCGGCAATGAGCAGTTCTTC. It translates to CASSLDPGGLGNEQFF.

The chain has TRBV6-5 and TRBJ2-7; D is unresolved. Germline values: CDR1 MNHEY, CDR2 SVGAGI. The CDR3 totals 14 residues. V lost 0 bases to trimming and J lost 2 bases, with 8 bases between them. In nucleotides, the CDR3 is TGTGCCAGCAGTTACTCTACGGTGGCCTACGAGCAGTACTTC. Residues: CASSYSTVAYEQYF.

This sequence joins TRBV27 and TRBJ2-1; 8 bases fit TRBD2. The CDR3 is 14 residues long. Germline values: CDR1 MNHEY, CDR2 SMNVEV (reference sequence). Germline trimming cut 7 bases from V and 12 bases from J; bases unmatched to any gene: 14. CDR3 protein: CASNSDGTRYMQFF. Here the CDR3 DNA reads TGTGCCAGCAATTCAGACGGGACTAGGTATATGCAGTTCTTC.

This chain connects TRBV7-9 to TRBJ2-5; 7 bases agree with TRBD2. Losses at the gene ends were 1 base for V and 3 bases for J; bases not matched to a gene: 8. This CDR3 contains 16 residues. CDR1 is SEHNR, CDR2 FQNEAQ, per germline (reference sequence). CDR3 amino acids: CASSLVPRGVKETQYF. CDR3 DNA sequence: TGTGCCAGCAGCTTAGTTCCCCGGGGGGTTAAAGAGACCCAGTACTTC.

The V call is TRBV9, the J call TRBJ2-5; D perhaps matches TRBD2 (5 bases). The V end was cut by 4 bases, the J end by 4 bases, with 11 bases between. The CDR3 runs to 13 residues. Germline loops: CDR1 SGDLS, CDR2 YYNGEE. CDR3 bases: TGTGCCAGCAGCCCTAGCTGGATAGAGACCCAGTACTTC. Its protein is CASSPSWIETQYF. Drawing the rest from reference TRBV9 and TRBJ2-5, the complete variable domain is DSGVTQTPKHLITATGQRVTLRCSPRSGDLSVYWYQQSLDQGLQFLIQYYNGEERAKGNILERFSAQQFPDLHSELNLSSLELGDSALYFCASSPSWIETQYFGPGTRLLVL.

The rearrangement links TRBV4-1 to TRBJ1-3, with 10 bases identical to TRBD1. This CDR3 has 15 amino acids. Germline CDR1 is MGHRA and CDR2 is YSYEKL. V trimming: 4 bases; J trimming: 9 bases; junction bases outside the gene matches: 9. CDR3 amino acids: CASSRGDRGIITIYF. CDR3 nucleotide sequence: TGCGCCAGCAGCCGAGGGGACAGGGGAATTATCACCATATATTTT.

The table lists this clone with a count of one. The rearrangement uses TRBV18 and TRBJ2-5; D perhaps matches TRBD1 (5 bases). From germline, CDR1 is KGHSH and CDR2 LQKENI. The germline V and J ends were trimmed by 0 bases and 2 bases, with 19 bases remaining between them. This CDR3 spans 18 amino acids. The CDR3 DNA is TGTGCCAGCTCACCACCGATTCTCCCAGGGCTGGGGCAAGAGACCCAGTACTTC. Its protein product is CASSPPILPGLGQETQYF.

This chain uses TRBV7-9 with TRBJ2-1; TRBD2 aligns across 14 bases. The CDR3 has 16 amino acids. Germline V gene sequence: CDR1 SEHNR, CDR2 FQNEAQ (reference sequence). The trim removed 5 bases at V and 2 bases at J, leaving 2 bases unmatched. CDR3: CASSGGLAGAYNEQFF. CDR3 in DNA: TGTGCCAGCAGCGGGGGACTAGCGGGGGCCTACAATGAGCAGTTCTTC.

The CDR3 DNA is TGTGCCAGCAGCCAGCCGGGACAGAGAGAGACCCAGTACTTC. Amino acids: CASSQPGQRETQYF. The J gene is TRBJ2-5, the V gene TRBV5-4, with TRBD1 matching over 7 bases. J gave up 4 bases and V 4 bases, and 7 bases lay outside the gene matches. Germline assignment: CDR1 SGHNT and CDR2 YYREEE (reference sequence). This CDR3 contains 14 residues. The full variable domain, with the rest looked up from reference TRBV5-4 and TRBJ2-5, is ETGVTQSPTHLIKTRGQQVTLRCSSQSGHNTVSWYQQALGQGPQFIFQYYREEENGRGNFPPRFSGLQFPNYSSELNVNALELDDSALYLCASSQPGQRETQYFGPGTRLLVL.

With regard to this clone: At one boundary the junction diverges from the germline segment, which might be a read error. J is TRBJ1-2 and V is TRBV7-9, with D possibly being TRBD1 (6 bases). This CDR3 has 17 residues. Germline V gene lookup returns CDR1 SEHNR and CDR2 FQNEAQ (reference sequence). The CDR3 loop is CSSSYPGTPGLGDGYTF. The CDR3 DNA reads TGTTCCAGCAGCTACCCTGGGACACCAGGCCTCGGCGATGGCTACACCTTC.

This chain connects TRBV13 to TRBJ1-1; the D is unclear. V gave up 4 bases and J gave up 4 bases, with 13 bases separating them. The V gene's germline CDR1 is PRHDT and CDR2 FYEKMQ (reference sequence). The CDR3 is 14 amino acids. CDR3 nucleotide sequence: TGTGCCAGCAGCTCGACGGGTTCGGGCACTGAAGCTTTCTTT. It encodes CASSSTGSGTEAFF. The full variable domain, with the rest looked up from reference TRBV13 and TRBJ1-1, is AAGVIQSPRHLIKEKRETATLKCYPIPRHDTVYWYQQGPGQDPQFLISFYEKMQSDKGSIPDRFSAQQFSDYHSELNMSSLELGDSALYFCASSSTGSGTEAFFGQGTRLTVV.

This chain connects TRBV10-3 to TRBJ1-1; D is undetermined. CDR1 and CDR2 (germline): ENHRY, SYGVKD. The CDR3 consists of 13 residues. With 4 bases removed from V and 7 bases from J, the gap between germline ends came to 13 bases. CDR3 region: CAISGSSEVEAFF. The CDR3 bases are TGTGCCATCAGTGGATCATCGGAGGTTGAAGCTTTCTTT.

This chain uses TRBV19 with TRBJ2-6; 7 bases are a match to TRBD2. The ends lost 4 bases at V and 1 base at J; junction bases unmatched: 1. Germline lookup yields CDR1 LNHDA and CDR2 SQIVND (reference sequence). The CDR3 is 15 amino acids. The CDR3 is CASSSGGSGANVLTF. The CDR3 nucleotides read TGTGCCAGTAGTAGCGGGGGATCTGGGGCCAACGTCCTGACTTTC.

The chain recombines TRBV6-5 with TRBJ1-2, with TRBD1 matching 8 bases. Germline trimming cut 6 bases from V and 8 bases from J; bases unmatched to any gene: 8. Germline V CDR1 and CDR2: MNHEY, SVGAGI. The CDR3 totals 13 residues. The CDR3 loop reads CASSQDRGGGYTF. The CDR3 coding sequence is TGTGCCAGCAGCCAAGACAGGGGTGGGGGCTACACCTTC.

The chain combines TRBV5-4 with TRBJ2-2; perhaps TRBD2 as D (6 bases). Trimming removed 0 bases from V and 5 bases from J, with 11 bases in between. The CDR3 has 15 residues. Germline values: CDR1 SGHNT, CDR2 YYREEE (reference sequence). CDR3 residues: CASSLGGDLTGELFF. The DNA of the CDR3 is TGTGCCAGCAGCTTGGGCGGGGATTTGACCGGGGAGCTGTTTTTT.

The CDR3 is CASTGVSYEQYF. For the CDR3, the DNA is TGTGCCAGCACGGGGGTCTCCTACGAGCAGTACTTC. The chain is built from TRBV6-1 and TRBJ2-7; maybe TRBD2 (6 bases). V lost 7 bases and J lost 0, with 7 bases in between. This CDR3 is 12 amino acids long. CDR1 MNHNS and CDR2 SASEGT come from the germline V gene.

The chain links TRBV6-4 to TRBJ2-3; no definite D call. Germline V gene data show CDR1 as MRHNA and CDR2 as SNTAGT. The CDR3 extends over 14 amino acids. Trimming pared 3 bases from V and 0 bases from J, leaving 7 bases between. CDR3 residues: CASSEGISTDTQYF. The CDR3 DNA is TGTGCCAGCAGTGAGGGCATTAGCACAGATACGCAGTATTTT.

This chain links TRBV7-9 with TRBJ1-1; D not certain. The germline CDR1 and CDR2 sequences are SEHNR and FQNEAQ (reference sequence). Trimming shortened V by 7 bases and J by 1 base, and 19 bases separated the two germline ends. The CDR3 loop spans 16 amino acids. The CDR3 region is CASKLYTGNGNTEAFF. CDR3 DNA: TGTGCCAGCAAGCTCTATACGGGTAATGGGAACACTGAAGCTTTCTTT.

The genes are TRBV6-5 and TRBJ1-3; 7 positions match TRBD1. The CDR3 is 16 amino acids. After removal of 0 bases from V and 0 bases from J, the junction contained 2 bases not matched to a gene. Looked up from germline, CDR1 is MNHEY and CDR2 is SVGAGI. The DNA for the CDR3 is TGTGCCAGCAGTTACTCATGGGACAGCTCTGGAAACACCATATATTTT. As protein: CASSYSWDSSGNTIYF.